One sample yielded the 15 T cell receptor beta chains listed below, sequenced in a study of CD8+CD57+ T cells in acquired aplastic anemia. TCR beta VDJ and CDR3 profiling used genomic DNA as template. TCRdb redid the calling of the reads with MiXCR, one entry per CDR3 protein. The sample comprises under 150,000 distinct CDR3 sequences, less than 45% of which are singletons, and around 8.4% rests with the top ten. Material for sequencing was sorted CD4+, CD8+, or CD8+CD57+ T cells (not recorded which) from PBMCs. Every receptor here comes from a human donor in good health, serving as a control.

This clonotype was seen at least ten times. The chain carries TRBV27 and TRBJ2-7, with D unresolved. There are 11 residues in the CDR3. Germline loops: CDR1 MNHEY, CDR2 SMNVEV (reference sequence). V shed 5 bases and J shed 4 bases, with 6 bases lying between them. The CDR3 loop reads CASSPEYEQYF. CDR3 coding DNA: TGTGCCAGCAGTCCCGAGTACGAGCAGTACTTC.

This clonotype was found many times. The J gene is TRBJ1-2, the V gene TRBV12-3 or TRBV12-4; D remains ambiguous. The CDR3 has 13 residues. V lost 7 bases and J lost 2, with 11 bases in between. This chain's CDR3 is CASNSGGNYGYTF. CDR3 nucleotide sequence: TGTGCCAGCAATTCAGGCGGAAACTATGGCTACACCTTC.

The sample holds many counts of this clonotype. The CDR3 loop is CATSRGSGRPFSGNTIYF. Written as DNA, the CDR3 is TGTGCCACCAGCAGAGGTTCGGGACGTCCGTTCTCTGGAAACACCATATATTTT. This chain uses TRBV15 with TRBJ1-3; D possibly corresponds to TRBD1 (5 bases). V lost 1 base to trimming and J lost 0 bases, with 16 bases between them. Germline V gene sequence: CDR1 LNHNV, CDR2 YYDKDF (reference sequence). The length of the CDR3 is 18 residues.

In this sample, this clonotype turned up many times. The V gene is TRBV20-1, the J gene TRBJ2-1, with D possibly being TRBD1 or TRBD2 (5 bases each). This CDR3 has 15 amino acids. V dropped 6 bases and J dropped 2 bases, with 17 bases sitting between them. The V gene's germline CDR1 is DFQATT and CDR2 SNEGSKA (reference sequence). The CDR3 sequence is CSARGVRKAYNEQFF. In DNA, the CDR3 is TGCAGTGCCCGAGGGGTTAGAAAGGCCTACAATGAGCAGTTCTTC.

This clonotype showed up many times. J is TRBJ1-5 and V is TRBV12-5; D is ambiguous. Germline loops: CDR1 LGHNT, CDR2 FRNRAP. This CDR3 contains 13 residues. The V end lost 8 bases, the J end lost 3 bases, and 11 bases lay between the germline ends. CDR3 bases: TGTGCTAGTTTGGAACAGTACAATCAGCCCCAGCATTTT. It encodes CASLEQYNQPQHF.

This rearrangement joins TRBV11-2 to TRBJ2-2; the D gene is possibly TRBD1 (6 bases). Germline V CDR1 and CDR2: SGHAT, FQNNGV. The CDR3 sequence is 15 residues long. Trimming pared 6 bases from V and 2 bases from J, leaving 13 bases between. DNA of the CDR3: TGTGCCAGCAGACCGCCCGGGACAAACACCGGGGAGCTGTTTTTT. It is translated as CASRPPGTNTGELFF.

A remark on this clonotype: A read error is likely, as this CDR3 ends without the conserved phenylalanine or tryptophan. CDR3 bases: TGCAGCGTTATAGTTGCAGGGACTGAGGCTTTCCTT. Protein product: CSVIVAGTEAFL. The chain employs TRBV29-1 and TRBJ1-1; perhaps TRBD1 as D (5 bases). The CDR3 is 12 amino acids. Germline assignment: CDR1 SQVTM and CDR2 ANQGSEA.

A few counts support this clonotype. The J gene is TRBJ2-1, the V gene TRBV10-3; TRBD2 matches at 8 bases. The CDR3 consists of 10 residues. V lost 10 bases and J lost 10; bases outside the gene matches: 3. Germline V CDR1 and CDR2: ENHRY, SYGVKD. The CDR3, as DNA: TGTGCCACCGGGGGGGGAGAGCAGTTCTTC. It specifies CATGGGEQFF.

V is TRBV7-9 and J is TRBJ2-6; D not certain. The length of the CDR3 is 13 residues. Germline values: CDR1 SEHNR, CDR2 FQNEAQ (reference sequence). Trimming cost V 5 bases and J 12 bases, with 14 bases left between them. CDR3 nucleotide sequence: TGTGCCAGCAGCCCGGTGGGGTGGCGCGTCCTGACTTTC. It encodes CASSPVGWRVLTF. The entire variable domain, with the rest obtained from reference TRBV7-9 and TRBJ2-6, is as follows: DTGVSQNPRHKITKRGQNVTFRCDPISEHNRLYWYRQTLGQGPEFLTYFQNEAQLEKSRLLSDRFSAERPKGSFSTLEIQRTEQGDSAMYLCASSPVGWRVLTFGAGSRLTVL.

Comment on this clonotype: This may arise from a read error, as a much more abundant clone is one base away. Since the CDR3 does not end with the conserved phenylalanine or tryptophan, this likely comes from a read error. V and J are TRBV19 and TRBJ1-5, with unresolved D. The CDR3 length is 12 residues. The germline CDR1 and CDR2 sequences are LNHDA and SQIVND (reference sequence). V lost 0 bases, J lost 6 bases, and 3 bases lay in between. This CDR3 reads CASSIDLQPQHL. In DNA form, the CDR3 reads TGTGCCAGTAGTATAGATCTTCAGCCCCAGCATCTT.

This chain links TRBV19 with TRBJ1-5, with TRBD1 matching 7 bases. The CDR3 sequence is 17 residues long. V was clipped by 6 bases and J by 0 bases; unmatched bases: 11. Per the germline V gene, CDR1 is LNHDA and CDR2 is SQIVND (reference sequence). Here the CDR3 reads CASSDASGTASNQPQHF. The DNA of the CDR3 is TGTGCCAGTAGCGACGCGTCTGGGACAGCTAGCAATCAGCCCCAGCATTTT.

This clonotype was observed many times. The DNA of the CDR3 is TGCGCCAGCAGCTTGCTTGGGACGGGATTAAAAACCTACGAGCAGTACTTC. Amino acids: CASSLLGTGLKTYEQYF. The V and J genes are TRBV5-1 and TRBJ2-7; D is perhaps TRBD1 or TRBD2 (5 bases each). Germline V gives CDR1 SGHRS, CDR2 YFSETQ. The V and J ends lost 1 base and 2 bases respectively, with 19 bases between them. This CDR3 comprises 17 residues.

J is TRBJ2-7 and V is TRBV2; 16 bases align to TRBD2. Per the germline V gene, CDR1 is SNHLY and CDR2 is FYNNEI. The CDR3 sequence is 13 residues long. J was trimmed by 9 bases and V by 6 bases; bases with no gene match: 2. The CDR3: CASRGLAGGMQYF. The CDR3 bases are TGTGCCAGCAGGGGACTAGCGGGGGGGATGCAGTACTTC.

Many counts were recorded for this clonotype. The CDR3 sequence is CAWSPTRGNSPLHF. Here the CDR3 DNA reads TGTGCCTGGAGTCCGACCCGCGGTAATTCACCCCTCCACTTT. This rearrangement joins TRBV30 to TRBJ1-6; D gene unclear. Looked up from germline, CDR1 is GTSNPN and CDR2 is SVGIG (reference sequence). Trimming pared 2 bases from V and 6 bases from J, leaving 11 bases between. This CDR3 contains 14 residues.

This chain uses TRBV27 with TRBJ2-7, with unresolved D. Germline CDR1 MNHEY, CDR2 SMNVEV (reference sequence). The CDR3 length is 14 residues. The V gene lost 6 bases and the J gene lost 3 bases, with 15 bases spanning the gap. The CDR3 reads CASSVGGQFYEQYF. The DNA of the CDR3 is TGTGCCAGCAGCGTTGGTGGGCAGTTCTACGAGCAGTACTTC.